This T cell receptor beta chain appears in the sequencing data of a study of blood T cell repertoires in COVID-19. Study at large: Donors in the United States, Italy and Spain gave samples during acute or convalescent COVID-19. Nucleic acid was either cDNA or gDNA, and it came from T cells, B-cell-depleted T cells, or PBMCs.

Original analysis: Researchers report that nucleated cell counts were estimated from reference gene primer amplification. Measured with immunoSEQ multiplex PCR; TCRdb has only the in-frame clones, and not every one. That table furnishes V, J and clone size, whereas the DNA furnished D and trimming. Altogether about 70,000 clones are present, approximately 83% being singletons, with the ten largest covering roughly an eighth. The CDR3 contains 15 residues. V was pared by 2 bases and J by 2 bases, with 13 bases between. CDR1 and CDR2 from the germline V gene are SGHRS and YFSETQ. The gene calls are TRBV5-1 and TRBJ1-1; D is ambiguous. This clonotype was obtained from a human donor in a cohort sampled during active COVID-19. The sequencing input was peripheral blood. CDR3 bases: TGCGCCAGCAGCTTAACCAAGACTATTAACACTGAAGCTTTCTTT. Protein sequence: CASSLTKTINTEAFF.